These 20 T cell receptor beta chains share one sample of origin, sequenced in a study of identical twins (dated by TCRdb to about 2016). The library was built by means of 5' RACE. TCRdb shows the sequencer as Illumina HiSeq 2000. TCRdb trimmed the raw reads at Q25, called clones with MiXCR and kept productive beta chains. Entries are consolidated by CDR3 protein sequence, retaining the most common genes and DNA. In this sample the table shows roughly 1,500,000 distinct CDR3 sequences, more than 30% of which occur a single time. In total, the top ten clones hold under 0.35% of the sample. The sequenced material came from cord blood. The receptors stem from a newborn girl in good health.

This clonotype showed up just a few times. The chain couples TRBV11-2 to TRBJ2-1; TRBD2 matches 7 bases. CDR3 length: 13 residues. Per the germline V gene, CDR1 is SGHAT and CDR2 is FQNNGV. Trimming took 9 bases from V and 8 from J; bases not matched to a gene: 10. For the CDR3, the DNA is TGTGCCAGAAAGCGGGGAGTTTTCCATGAGCAGTTCTTC. It yields the protein CARKRGVFHEQFF. Complete variable domain (other parts from reference TRBV11-2 and TRBJ2-1): EAGVAQSPRYKIIEKRQSVAFWCNPISGHATLYWYQQILGQGPKLLIQFQNNGVVDDSQLPKDRFSAERLKGVDSTLKIQPAKLEDSAVYLCARKRGVFHEQFFGPGTRLTVL.

The chain employs TRBV28 and TRBJ1-2; the D gene is possibly TRBD1 (6 bases). V was shortened by 10 bases and J by 1 base, with 22 bases between the two germline ends. The CDR3 spans 16 residues. From germline, CDR1 is MDHEN and CDR2 SYDVKM. The CDR3 loop is CATAGPRGQINYGYTF. The CDR3 DNA reads TGTGCCACCGCTGGCCCACGGGGACAAATTAACTATGGCTACACCTTC.

This clonotype was seen a few times. The V call is TRBV5-1, the J call TRBJ2-7, with D uncertain. The germline V gene encodes CDR1 SGHRS and CDR2 YFSETQ. Trimming left V 2 bases short and J 0 bases short, with 15 bases between. This CDR3 has 16 residues. In DNA, the CDR3 is TGCGCCAGCAGCTTCGGTGGGTTCTCCTTCTCCTACGAGCAGTACTTC. It specifies CASSFGGFSFSYEQYF.

The gene calls are TRBV6-2 or TRBV6-3 and TRBJ2-7; D call uncertain. Per the germline V gene, CDR1 is MNHEY and CDR2 is SVGEGT. CDR3 length equals 12 residues. V was cut by 0 bases and J by 3 bases, with 3 bases left in between. CDR3 residues: CASSYSFYEQYF. The CDR3, as DNA: TGTGCCAGCAGTTACTCTTTCTACGAGCAGTACTTC.

A few counts support this clonotype. The chain combines TRBV15 with TRBJ1-1; no clear D. Trimming took 3 bases from V and 0 from J, leaving 8 bases between them. The length of the CDR3 is 14 residues. CDR1 LNHNV and CDR2 YYDKDF come from the germline V gene (reference sequence). The CDR3 region has the DNA TGTGCCACCAGCAGCACCCTAATGAACACTGAAGCTTTCTTT. Amino acid sequence: CATSSTLMNTEAFF.

V is TRBV4-2 and J is TRBJ2-7, with 10 positions matching TRBD2. Germline assignment: CDR1 LGHNA and CDR2 YNFKEQ. Losses at the gene ends were 0 bases for V and 7 bases for J; bases not matched to a gene: 9. The CDR3 is 16 residues long. CDR3 coding DNA: TGTGCCAGCAGCCAAGATCCTAGCGGGAGCTACAATGAGCAGTACTTC. Amino acid sequence: CASSQDPSGSYNEQYF.

This clonotype was detected only a few times. The chain is built from TRBV5-8 and TRBJ1-1; D gene ambiguous. Germline V CDR1 and CDR2: SGHTS, YDEGEE. Trimming removed 0 bases from V and 5 bases from J, with 8 bases in between. The CDR3 spans 13 residues. This chain's CDR3 is CASSLELRTEAFF. The CDR3 DNA is TGTGCCAGCAGCTTGGAGCTGCGGACTGAAGCTTTCTTT.

CDR3 sequence reads: CASSQPAVKNEQFF. DNA of the CDR3: TGCGCCAGCAGCCAACCGGCGGTAAAAAATGAGCAGTTCTTC. This sequence joins TRBV4-1 and TRBJ2-1; no firm D call. Germline CDR1 MGHRA, CDR2 YSYEKL. V dropped 2 bases and J dropped 7 bases, with 12 bases sitting between them. This CDR3 is built from 14 residues.

The V call is TRBV20-1, the J call TRBJ2-3; D possibly corresponds to TRBD1 (6 bases). The CDR3 has 16 amino acids. Germline values: CDR1 DFQATT, CDR2 SNEGSKA (reference sequence). The germline V and J ends were trimmed by 0 bases and 7 bases, with 20 bases remaining between them. This chain's CDR3 is CSARDRRDTLPYTQYF. The CDR3 nucleotides read TGCAGTGCTAGAGATCGCCGGGACACCTTGCCCTATACGCAGTATTTT.

The chain joins TRBV27 to TRBJ1-5, with 8 bases that match TRBD1. V was pared by 3 bases and J by 6 bases, with 1 base of the junction left unmatched. The CDR3 length is 13 residues. In germline, CDR1 is MNHEY, CDR2 SMNVEV (reference sequence). The DNA for the CDR3 is TGTGCCAGCAGTTTCGACAGGGGTCAGCCCCAGCATTTT. Translating gives CASSFDRGQPQHF.

The chain uses TRBV7-9 and TRBJ2-1, with D uncertain. The end of the DNA is better explained by TRBJ2-7, so the J call may be wrong. This CDR3 is built from 14 residues. Germline values: CDR1 SEHNR, CDR2 FQNEAQ (reference sequence). CDR3 sequence reads: CASGSTSSYNEQYF. CDR3 sequence (DNA): TGTGCCAGCGGATCCACGAGCTCCTACAATGAGCAGTACTTC.

This clonotype was picked up one time. V gene TRBV15 combines with J gene TRBJ2-2, with D perhaps TRBD1 (6 bases). The V and J ends lost 6 bases and 6 bases respectively, with 11 bases between them. CDR1 LNHNV and CDR2 YYDKDF come from the germline V gene (reference sequence). The CDR3 extends over 13 amino acids. The CDR3 bases are TGTGCCACCAGACTCACAGGGTCCGGGGAGCTGTTTTTT. This sequence encodes CATRLTGSGELFF.

This clonotype showed up just a few times. The V gene is TRBV20-1, the J gene TRBJ2-5; 7 nucleotides align to TRBD1. The CDR3 is 13 amino acids. J lost 5 bases, V lost 2 bases, and 5 bases had no gene match. Germline CDR1 reads DFQATT; CDR2 reads SNEGSKA (reference sequence). In DNA, the CDR3 is TGCAGTGCTAGAAGACAGGGTCCGGAGACCCAGTACTTC. As protein: CSARRQGPETQYF.

The chain employs TRBV10-3 and TRBJ2-7, with TRBD2 identical over 9 bases. Per the germline V gene, CDR1 is ENHRY and CDR2 is SYGVKD. The J segment lost 3 bases and the V segment lost 3 bases, leaving 6 bases of the junction unmatched. CDR3 size: 15 residues. In nucleotides, the CDR3 is TGTGCCATCAGTGAAGCGGCTAGCGGGGTCTACGAGCAGTACTTC. Amino acid sequence: CAISEAASGVYEQYF.

A word on this clonotype: It is unclear where the CDR3 begins or ends on the DNA, so no DNA is shown, and the CDR3 is as TCRdb lists it. The chain employs TRBV21-1 and TRBJ2-4; the DNA was not used to check the table's D call, TRBD2. TRBV21-1 constitutes a pseudogene. Both ends counted, the CDR3 spans 21 residues. CDR3 sequence: CASSPRGWAGGSLLAKNIQYF.

This clonotype showed up just a few times. V is TRBV6-2 or TRBV6-3 and J is TRBJ1-2; TRBD1 is a possible D gene (5 bases). The CDR3 runs to 14 residues. CDR1 is MNHEY and CDR2 is SVGEGT in the germline V gene. Trimming took 0 bases from V and 5 from J, leaving 10 bases between them. In nucleotides, the CDR3 is TGTGCCAGCAGTTACTCGGGACGTCGATATGGCTACACCTTC. Protein product: CASSYSGRRYGYTF.

This clonotype was observed a handful of times. The chain recombines TRBV12-3 or TRBV12-4 with TRBJ1-6; D unresolved. The length of the CDR3 is 16 residues. The ends were cut back, 5 bases at V and 2 bases at J, with 13 bases in the middle. CDR3 DNA sequence: TGTGCCAGCAGTATTCCTTCCGGAGCCTATAATTCACCCCTCCACTTT. It specifies CASSIPSGAYNSPLHF.

This clonotype came up a few times. The V and J genes are TRBV4-1 and TRBJ1-2, with unresolved D. CDR1 MGHRA and CDR2 YSYEKL come from the germline V gene. The CDR3 runs 13 residues. Deletions cut 3 bases from V and 7 bases from J, with 12 bases between. The CDR3 coding sequence is TGCGCCAGCAGCCAGGCCCCCAGGAGTGGCTACACCTTC. Translating gives CASSQAPRSGYTF.

V and J are TRBV20-1 and TRBJ2-2; D is unclear. The CDR3 is 14 amino acids. Trimming removed 1 base from V and 4 bases from J, with 10 bases in between. Germline CDR1 is DFQATT and CDR2 is SNEGSKA (reference sequence). DNA of the CDR3: TGCAGTGCTAGAGGAATGAGATTCACCGGGGAGCTGTTTTTT. This gives the protein CSARGMRFTGELFF.

This clonotype was recorded once. The genes are TRBV5-1 and TRBJ2-5, with 8 bases lining up with TRBD1. The J call may not be correct, given that the DNA end is closer to TRBJ2-7. Germline CDR1 SGHRS, CDR2 YFSETQ. CDR3 length equals 18 residues. The CDR3 DNA sequence: TGCGCCAGCAGCTATACGCCAGTTCGGGGACAGGAAATTCCCGAGCAGTACTTC. Protein product: CASSYTPVRGQEIPEQYF.